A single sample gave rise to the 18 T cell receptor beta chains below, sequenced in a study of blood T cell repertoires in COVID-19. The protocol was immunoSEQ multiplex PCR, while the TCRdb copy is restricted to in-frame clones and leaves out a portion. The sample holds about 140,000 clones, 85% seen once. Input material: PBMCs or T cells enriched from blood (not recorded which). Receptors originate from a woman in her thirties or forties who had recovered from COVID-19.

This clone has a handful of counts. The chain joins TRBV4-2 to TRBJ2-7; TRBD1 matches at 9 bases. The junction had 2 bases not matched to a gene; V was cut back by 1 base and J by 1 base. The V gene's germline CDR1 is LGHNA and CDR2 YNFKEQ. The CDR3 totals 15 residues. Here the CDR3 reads CASSQGQGGSYEQYF. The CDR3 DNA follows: TGTGCCAGCAGCCAAGGACAGGGGGGTTCCTACGAGCAGTACTTC.

The CDR3 reads CASSLDGEPYGYTF. CDR3 nucleotides: TGCGCCAGCAGCTTGGATGGGGAGCCTTATGGCTACACCTTC. The rearrangement links TRBV5-1 to TRBJ1-2; no firm D call. The ends were cut back, 0 bases at V and 5 bases at J, with 11 bases in the middle. The germline CDR1 and CDR2 sequences are SGHRS and YFSETQ. The CDR3 sequence is 14 residues long.

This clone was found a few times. The CDR3 here is CASSQQHQGYGYTF. The DNA of the CDR3 is TGTGCCAGCAGCCAACAGCACCAGGGCTATGGCTACACCTTC. V and J are TRBV3-1 (or the pseudogene TRBV3-2) and TRBJ1-2, with a tentative D call TRBD1 (5 bases). V lost 2 bases, J lost 4 bases, and 11 bases lay in between. In germline, CDR1 is LGHDT, CDR2 YNNKEL (reference sequence). The CDR3 spans 14 residues.

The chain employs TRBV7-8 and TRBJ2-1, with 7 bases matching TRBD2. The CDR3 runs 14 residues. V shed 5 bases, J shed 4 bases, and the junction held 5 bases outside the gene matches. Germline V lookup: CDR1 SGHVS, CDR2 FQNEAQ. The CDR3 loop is CASSRAGLYNEQFF. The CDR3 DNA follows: TGTGCCAGCAGCCGTGCGGGACTATACAATGAGCAGTTCTTC. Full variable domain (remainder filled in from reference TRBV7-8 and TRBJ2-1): GAGVSQSPRYKVAKRGQDVALRCDPISGHVSLFWYQQALGQGPEFLTYFQNEAQLDKSGLPSDRFFAERPEGSVSTLKIQRTQQEDSAVYLCASSRAGLYNEQFFGPGTRLTVL.

CDR3 region: CAWSLRSGGGYTF. The CDR3 DNA follows: TGTGCCTGGAGTCTAAGATCCGGGGGGGGCTACACCTTC. V is TRBV30 and J is TRBJ1-2; D perhaps matches TRBD1 (5 bases). V was clipped by 2 bases and J by 8 bases, with 15 bases between them. The length of the CDR3 is 13 residues. From germline, CDR1 is GTSNPN and CDR2 SVGIG (reference sequence).

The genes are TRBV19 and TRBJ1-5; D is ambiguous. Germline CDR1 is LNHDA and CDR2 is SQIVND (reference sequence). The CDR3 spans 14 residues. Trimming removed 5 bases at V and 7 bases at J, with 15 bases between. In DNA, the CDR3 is TGTGCCAGTAGTCTAGGACGGCCGGGGCAGCCCCAGCATTTT. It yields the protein CASSLGRPGQPQHF.

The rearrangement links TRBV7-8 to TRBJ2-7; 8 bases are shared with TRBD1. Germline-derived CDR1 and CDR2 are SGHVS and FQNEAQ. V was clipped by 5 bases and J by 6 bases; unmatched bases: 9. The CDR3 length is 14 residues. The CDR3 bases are TGTGCCAGCAGCCCACAGGGGGTTTATATCGAGCAGTACTTC. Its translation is CASSPQGVYIEQYF.

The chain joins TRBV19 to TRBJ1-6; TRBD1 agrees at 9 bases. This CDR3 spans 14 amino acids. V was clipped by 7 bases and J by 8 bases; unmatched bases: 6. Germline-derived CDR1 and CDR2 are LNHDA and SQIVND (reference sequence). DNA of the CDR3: TGTGCCAGTAAGCGGGACAGGGAATATTCACCCCTCCACTTT. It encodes CASKRDREYSPLHF.

CDR3 protein: CASSETATEAFF. CDR3 bases: TGTGCCAGCAGTGAGACAGCAACTGAAGCTTTCTTT. V and J are TRBV2 and TRBJ1-1; the D gene is possibly TRBD1 (5 bases). The CDR3 spans 12 residues. The V and J ends lost 3 bases and 5 bases respectively, with 7 bases between them. Looked up from germline, CDR1 is SNHLY and CDR2 is FYNNEI.

The CDR3 region is CASSQSPGTTGYEQYF. The DNA of the CDR3 is TGCGCCAGCAGCCAGTCTCCCGGGACTACAGGTTACGAGCAGTACTTC. The gene calls are TRBV4-1 and TRBJ2-7; TRBD2 matches 7 bases. The CDR3 is made up of 16 amino acids. Germline CDR1 MGHRA, CDR2 YSYEKL. V trimming: 3 bases; J trimming: 4 bases; junction bases outside the gene matches: 12.

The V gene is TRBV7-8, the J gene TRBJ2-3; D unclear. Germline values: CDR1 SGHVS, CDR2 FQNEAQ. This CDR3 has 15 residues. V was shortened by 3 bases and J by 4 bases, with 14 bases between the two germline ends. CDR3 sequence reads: CASSFSTSEADTQYF. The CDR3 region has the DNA TGTGCCAGCAGCTTCTCCACCTCCGAGGCAGATACGCAGTATTTT. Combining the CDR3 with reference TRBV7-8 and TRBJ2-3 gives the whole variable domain GAGVSQSPRYKVAKRGQDVALRCDPISGHVSLFWYQQALGQGPEFLTYFQNEAQLDKSGLPSDRFFAERPEGSVSTLKIQRTQQEDSAVYLCASSFSTSEADTQYFGPGTRLTVL.

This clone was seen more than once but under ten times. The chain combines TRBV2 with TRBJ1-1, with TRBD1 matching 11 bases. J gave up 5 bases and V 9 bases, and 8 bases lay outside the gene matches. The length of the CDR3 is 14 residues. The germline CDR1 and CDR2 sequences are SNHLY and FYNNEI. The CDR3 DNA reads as TGTGCCAGTGGACAGGGGGCCTTACGGACTGAAGCTTTCTTT. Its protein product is CASGQGALRTEAFF.

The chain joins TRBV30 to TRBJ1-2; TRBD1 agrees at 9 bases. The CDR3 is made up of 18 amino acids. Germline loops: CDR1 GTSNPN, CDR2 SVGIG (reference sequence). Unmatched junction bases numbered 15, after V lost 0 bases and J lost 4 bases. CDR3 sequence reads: CAWSVPISGTGSAYGYTF. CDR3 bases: TGTGCCTGGAGTGTACCCATTTCTGGGACAGGGAGTGCCTATGGCTACACCTTC.

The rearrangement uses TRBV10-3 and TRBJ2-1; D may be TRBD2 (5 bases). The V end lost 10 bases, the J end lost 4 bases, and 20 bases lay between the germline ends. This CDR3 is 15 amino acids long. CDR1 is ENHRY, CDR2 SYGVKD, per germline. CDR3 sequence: CATNSEGPYYNEQFF. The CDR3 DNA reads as TGTGCCACCAATAGCGAGGGCCCATATTACAATGAGCAGTTCTTC.

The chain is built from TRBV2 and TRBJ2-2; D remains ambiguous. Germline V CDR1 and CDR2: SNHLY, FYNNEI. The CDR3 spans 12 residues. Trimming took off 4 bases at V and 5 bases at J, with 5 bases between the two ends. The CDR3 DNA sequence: TGTGCCAGCAGTGTATATACCGGGGAGCTGTTTTTT. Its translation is CASSVYTGELFF.

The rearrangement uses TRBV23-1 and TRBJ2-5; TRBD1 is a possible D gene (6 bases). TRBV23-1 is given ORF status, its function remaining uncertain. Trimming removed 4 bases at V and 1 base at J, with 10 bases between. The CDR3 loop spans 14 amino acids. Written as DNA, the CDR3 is TGCGCCAGCAGTCTGGGACACGTCCAAGAGACCCAGTACTTC. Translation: CASSLGHVQETQYF.

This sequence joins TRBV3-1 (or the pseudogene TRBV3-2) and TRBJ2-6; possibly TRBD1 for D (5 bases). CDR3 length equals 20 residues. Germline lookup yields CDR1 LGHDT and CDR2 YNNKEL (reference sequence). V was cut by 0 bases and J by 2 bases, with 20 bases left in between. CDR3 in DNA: TGTGCCAGCAGCCAAGATTATCGGGCAGGGTTCCTCGCTGGGGCCAACGTCCTGACTTTC. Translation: CASSQDYRAGFLAGANVLTF.

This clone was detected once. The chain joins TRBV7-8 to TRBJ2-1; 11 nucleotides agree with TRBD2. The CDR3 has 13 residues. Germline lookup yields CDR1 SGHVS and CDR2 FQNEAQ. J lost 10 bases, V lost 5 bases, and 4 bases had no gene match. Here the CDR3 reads CASSQGLAEEQFF. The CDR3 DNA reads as TGTGCCAGCAGCCAGGGACTAGCGGAAGAGCAGTTCTTC.